Sequencing of this TCR beta chain was carried out in a study of T cells in localized non-small cell lung cancer. Some clones are missing from TCRdb's copy, which holds only in-frame ones; the method was immunoSEQ multiplex PCR. This table has 19,000 or so clones, approximately 91% appearing once. Study results and limitations: Researchers found a median roughly 50 of the top 100 tumor clones in adjacent lung. Only one tumor region was sequenced, so heterogeneity remains possible. Adjacent uninvolved lung tissue had the highest T cell clonality, exceeding tumor. Longer overall survival associated with higher blood T cell density; shorter survival with higher adjacent-lung clonality.

With regard to this clone: The antigen is unknown.

V lost 6 bases to trimming and J lost 4 bases, with 6 bases between them. The CDR3 sequence is 11 residues long. Per the germline V gene, CDR1 is MDHEN and CDR2 is SYDVKM. The sample was peripheral blood mononuclear cells, taken before any cancer treatment. The TCR sequence derives from a male donor at least 60 years old with stage II lung adenocarcinoma. The chain uses TRBV28 and TRBJ2-5; D unclear. The CDR3 DNA sequence: TGTGCCAGCAGACTAACAGAGACCCAGTACTTC. Encoded protein: CASRLTETQYF.